This TCR beta chain emerged from a study of blood T cell repertoires in COVID-19. Turning to the study itself: T cells, B-cell-depleted T cells, or PBMCs provided the cDNA or gDNA that served as material.

The CDR3 covers 13 residues. Germline loops: CDR1 LNHDA, CDR2 SQIVND (reference sequence). V lost 7 bases, J lost 6 bases, and 4 bases stayed unmatched. TCRdb keeps only in-frame clones here, not all; method: immunoSEQ multiplex PCR. The table shows 68,000 or so clones, with about 74% occurring only once. This TCR was recovered from a human donor in a cohort sampled during active COVID-19. This rearrangement joins TRBV19 to TRBJ2-3, with 10 bases aligning to TRBD2. Source material: peripheral blood. CDR3: CASTTSGTDTQYF. CDR3 DNA sequence: TGTGCCAGTACCACTAGCGGGACGGATACGCAGTATTTT.